Presented here are 17 T cell receptor beta chains from one specimen sequenced in a study of T cells after posttransplantation cyclophosphamide. Using immunoSEQ multiplex PCR, the repertoire was profiled, and TCRdb retains in-frame clones only, with some absent. The sample shows around 5,700 clones, none of them appearing just once. Cyclophosphamide on days +3 and +4 followed busulfan-fludarabine conditioning and a marrow graft. The source was PBMCs, collected around 350 days after allogeneic stem cell transplant with posttransplant cyclophosphamide. Receptors originate from a male patient between 60 and 69 years old who received an allogeneic stem cell transplant from a related donor, was CMV-positive, and had acute GVHD only. Some T cells may have come from the graft donor.

Ten or more counts support this clone. The chain joins TRBV12-5 to TRBJ1-5, with 7 nucleotides matching TRBD1. CDR1 LGHNT and CDR2 FRNRAP come from the germline V gene. Unmatched junction bases numbered 14, after V lost 0 bases and J lost 6 bases. This CDR3 has 18 amino acids. CDR3 coding DNA: TGTGCTAGTGGTTTGGTAGGACGTAAGAGACAGGGATGTCAGCCCCAGCATTTT. It specifies CASGLVGRKRQGCQPQHF.

This clone has at least ten counts. This rearrangement joins TRBV20-1 to TRBJ1-1, with 8 positions matching TRBD1. Germline CDR1 DFQATT, CDR2 SNEGSKA (reference sequence). After removal of 6 bases from V and 11 bases from J, the junction contained 8 bases not matched to a gene. This CDR3 is built from 11 residues. The chain's CDR3 is CSAQTGVEAFF. DNA for the CDR3: TGCAGTGCCCAGACAGGGGTGGAGGCTTTCTTT.

In this sample, this clone turned up many times. The chain joins TRBV7-8 to TRBJ1-1; D is possibly TRBD1 (5 bases). The germline gives CDR1 SGHVS, CDR2 FQNEAQ. CDR3 length: 13 residues. The V gene lost 4 bases and the J gene lost 2 bases, with 8 bases spanning the gap. CDR3 coding DNA: TGTGCCAGCAGCTGGACACTTAACACTGAAGCTTTCTTT. Translated, it gives CASSWTLNTEAFF.

This clone occurred many times. The chain has TRBV14 and TRBJ2-3; 10 positions match TRBD2. V lost 0 bases and J lost 9; bases outside the gene matches: 6. Germline CDR1 and CDR2: SGHDN and FVKESK. This CDR3 has 15 amino acids. The CDR3 spells CASSQDGGSGRTQYF. The CDR3 DNA follows: TGTGCCAGCAGCCAAGATGGGGGTAGCGGGAGGACGCAGTATTTT.

By sample share, this clone is medium-sized. This rearrangement joins TRBV9 to TRBJ1-2, with D uncertain. Deletions cut 3 bases from V and 0 bases from J, with 18 bases between. Germline assignment: CDR1 SGDLS and CDR2 YYNGEE. CDR3 length equals 17 residues. CDR3 amino acids: CASSAQVTSIANYGYTF. The CDR3 DNA reads as TGTGCCAGCAGCGCTCAGGTCACATCAATAGCTAACTATGGCTACACCTTC.

In its sample, this clone is medium-sized. CDR3 DNA sequence: TGTGCCAGCAGCTTTGGTCAGGGGATGGTAGAAAAACTGTTTTTT. It specifies CASSFGQGMVEKLFF. The chain carries TRBV11-2 and TRBJ1-4; a weak D match, TRBD1 (6 bases). Germline V gene data show CDR1 as SGHAT and CDR2 as FQNNGV. V was cut by 3 bases and J by 8 bases, with 16 bases left in between. The CDR3 loop spans 15 amino acids.

This clone has at least ten counts. The chain uses TRBV5-4 and TRBJ2-7, with TRBD2 matching over 10 bases. In germline, CDR1 is SGHNT, CDR2 YYREEE (reference sequence). The V gene end was trimmed by 0 bases and the J gene end by 4 bases; junction bases not matched to a gene: 1. The CDR3 totals 14 residues. CDR3 sequence: CASSLELAGYEQYF. CDR3 nucleotides: TGTGCCAGCAGCTTGGAACTAGCGGGGTACGAGCAGTACTTC.

This clone ranks as medium-sized. The chain carries TRBV10-3 and TRBJ1-4; TRBD1 matches 7 bases. The V and J ends lost 8 bases and 8 bases, in that order; junction bases with no gene match: 8. Germline V lookup: CDR1 ENHRY, CDR2 SYGVKD. The CDR3 covers 13 residues. The CDR3 DNA sequence: TGTGCCATCTCGGCGGGACAGTCAGAAAAACTGTTTTTT. It codes for CAISAGQSEKLFF.

This clone was seen many times. The chain combines TRBV6-6 with TRBJ2-5; D perhaps matches TRBD2 (5 bases). The CDR3 sequence is 14 residues long. CDR1 MNHNY and CDR2 SVGAGI come from the germline V gene (reference sequence). Trimming shortened V by 2 bases and J by 5 bases, and 12 bases separated the two germline ends. CDR3 DNA: TGTGCCAGCAGTTACCCGATCGAGCGGGAGACCCAGTACTTC. Its translation: CASSYPIERETQYF.

The table lists this clone with many counts. This chain uses TRBV9 with TRBJ2-5; 8 positions agree with TRBD2. There are 16 residues in the CDR3. V lost 0 bases and J lost 1; bases outside the gene matches: 5. Germline lookup yields CDR1 SGDLS and CDR2 YYNGEE. DNA for the CDR3: TGTGCCAGCAGCGTAGCAGTTACTAGCGGCCAAGAGACCCAGTACTTC. The encoded protein is CASSVAVTSGQETQYF.

This clone has a handful of counts. One end of the junction varies from germline; a read error may be responsible. Additional DNA sequences in this sample encode the identical CDR3. The CDR3 DNA is TGTGCCAGCAGCTACGGGACTGATGAAAACACCATATACTTT. Protein: CASSYGTDENTIYF. The chain has TRBV7-6 and TRBJ1-3; TRBD1 might be the D (5 bases). This CDR3 spans 14 amino acids. CDR1 is SGHVS and CDR2 is FNYEAQ in the germline V gene.

This clone was seen repeatedly, ten times or more. The chain employs TRBV5-1 and TRBJ2-3; a possible D gene is TRBD1 (6 bases). CDR1 and CDR2 from the germline V gene are SGHRS and YFSETQ. The CDR3 runs to 14 residues. V gave up 2 bases and J gave up 3 bases, with 10 bases separating them. CDR3 sequence: CASSFRGATDTQYF. The CDR3 DNA follows: TGCGCCAGCAGCTTCAGGGGCGCGACAGATACGCAGTATTTT.

This clone showed up many times. CDR3 in amino acids: CATATGTGGYEQYF. The CDR3 region has the DNA TGTGCCACCGCCACCGGGACAGGGGGCTACGAGCAGTACTTC. The rearrangement joins TRBV28 to TRBJ2-7; TRBD1 matches at 11 bases. V was clipped by 10 bases and J by 3 bases; unmatched bases: 8. The V gene's germline CDR1 is MDHEN and CDR2 SYDVKM. There are 14 residues in the CDR3.

This clone has ten or more counts. The rearrangement links TRBV25-1 to TRBJ1-2; 12 nucleotides match TRBD1. CDR3 size: 15 residues. Germline trimming cut 2 bases from V and 8 bases from J; bases unmatched to any gene: 6. Germline loops: CDR1 MGHDK, CDR2 SYGVNS. The CDR3 nucleotides are TGTGCCAGCAGTGAAAGGGGGACAGGGGGCGAGGGCTACACCTTC. Its translation: CASSERGTGGEGYTF.

This clone was counted ten times or more. CDR3 sequence: CASSQVFPAGVSYEQYF. Written as DNA, the CDR3 is TGTGCCAGCAGCCAAGTCTTCCCAGCGGGAGTCTCCTACGAGCAGTACTTC. The chain recombines TRBV14 with TRBJ2-7, with TRBD2 matching 8 bases. Germline V gene data show CDR1 as SGHDN and CDR2 as FVKESK. V was clipped by 1 base and J by 0 bases; unmatched bases: 8. This CDR3 spans 17 amino acids.

This clone was counted ten times or more. The V call is TRBV13, the J call TRBJ2-7; weak D call: TRBD2 (6 bases). CDR3 length: 14 amino acids. The V and J ends lost 0 bases and 3 bases respectively, with 9 bases between them. CDR1 and CDR2 from the germline V gene are PRHDT and FYEKMQ (reference sequence). The chain's CDR3 is CASSLGRRDYEQYF. The CDR3 DNA follows: TGTGCCAGCAGCTTAGGCCGGAGGGACTACGAGCAGTACTTC.

The table lists this clone with many counts. This chain connects TRBV11-2 to TRBJ1-6; D may be TRBD1 (5 bases). The germline V and J ends were trimmed by 6 bases and 10 bases, with 19 bases remaining between them. This CDR3 has 15 residues. Germline values: CDR1 SGHAT, CDR2 FQNNGV. In DNA, the CDR3 is TGTGCCAGCAGTTGGAGAGTGCGGGACTGGTCACCCCTCCACTTT. It specifies CASSWRVRDWSPLHF.